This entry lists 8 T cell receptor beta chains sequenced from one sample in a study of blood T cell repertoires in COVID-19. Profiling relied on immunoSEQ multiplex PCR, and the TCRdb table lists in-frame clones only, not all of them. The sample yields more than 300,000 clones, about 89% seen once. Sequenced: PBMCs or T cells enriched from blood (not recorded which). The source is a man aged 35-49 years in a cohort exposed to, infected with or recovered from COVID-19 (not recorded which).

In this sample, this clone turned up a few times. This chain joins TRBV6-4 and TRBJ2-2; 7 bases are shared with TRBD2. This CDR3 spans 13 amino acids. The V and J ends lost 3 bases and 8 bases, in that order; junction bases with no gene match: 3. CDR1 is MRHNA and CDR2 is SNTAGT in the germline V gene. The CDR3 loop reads CASSETSSGELFF. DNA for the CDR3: TGTGCCAGCAGTGAGACTAGCTCTGGGGAGCTGTTTTTT.

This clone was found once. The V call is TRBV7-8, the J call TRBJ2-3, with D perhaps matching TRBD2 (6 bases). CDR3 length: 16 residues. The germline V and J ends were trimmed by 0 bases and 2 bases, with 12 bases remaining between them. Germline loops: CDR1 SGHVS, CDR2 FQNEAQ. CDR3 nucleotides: TGTGCCAGCAGCTTAGCGCGGTGGGGGGACACAGATACGCAGTATTTT. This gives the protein CASSLARWGDTDTQYF. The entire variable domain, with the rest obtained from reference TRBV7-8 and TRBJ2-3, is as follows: GAGVSQSPRYKVAKRGQDVALRCDPISGHVSLFWYQQALGQGPEFLTYFQNEAQLDKSGLPSDRFFAERPEGSVSTLKIQRTQQEDSAVYLCASSLARWGDTDTQYFGPGTRLTVL.

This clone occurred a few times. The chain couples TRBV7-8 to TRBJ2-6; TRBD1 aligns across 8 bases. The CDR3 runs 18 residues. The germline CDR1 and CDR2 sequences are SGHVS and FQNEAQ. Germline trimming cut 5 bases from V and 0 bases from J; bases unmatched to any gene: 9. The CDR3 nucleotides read TGTGCCAGCAGCCCGTCCGGGACAGGCCACTCTGGGGCCAACGTCCTGACTTTC. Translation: CASSPSGTGHSGANVLTF.

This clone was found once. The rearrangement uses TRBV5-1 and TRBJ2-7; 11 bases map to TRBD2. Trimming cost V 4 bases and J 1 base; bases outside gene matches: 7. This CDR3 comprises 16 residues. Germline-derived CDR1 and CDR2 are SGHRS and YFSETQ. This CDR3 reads CASSPDPSGRSYEQYF. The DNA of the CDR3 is TGCGCCAGCAGCCCCGACCCTAGCGGGAGGTCCTACGAGCAGTACTTC.

The chain's CDR3 is CASSTGQHGYTF. Written as DNA, the CDR3 is TGCGCCAGCAGCACAGGACAGCATGGCTACACCTTC. The chain uses TRBV5-1 and TRBJ1-2, with D maybe TRBD1 (6 bases). Per the germline V gene, CDR1 is SGHRS and CDR2 is YFSETQ. The CDR3 is made up of 12 amino acids. Trimming stripped 4 bases from V and 6 bases from J, with 10 bases between. The entire variable domain, with the rest obtained from reference TRBV5-1 and TRBJ1-2, is as follows: KAGVTQTPRYLIKTRGQQVTLSCSPISGHRSVSWYQQTPGQGLQFLFEYFSETQRNKGNFPGRFSGRQFSNSRSEMNVSTLELGDSALYLCASSTGQHGYTFGSGTRLTVV.

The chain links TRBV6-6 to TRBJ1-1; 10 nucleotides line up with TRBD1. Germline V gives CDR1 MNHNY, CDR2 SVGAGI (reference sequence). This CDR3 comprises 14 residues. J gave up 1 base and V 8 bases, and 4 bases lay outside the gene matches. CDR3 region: CASRDRGANTEAFF. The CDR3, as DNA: TGTGCCAGCCGGGACAGGGGAGCGAACACTGAAGCTTTCTTT.

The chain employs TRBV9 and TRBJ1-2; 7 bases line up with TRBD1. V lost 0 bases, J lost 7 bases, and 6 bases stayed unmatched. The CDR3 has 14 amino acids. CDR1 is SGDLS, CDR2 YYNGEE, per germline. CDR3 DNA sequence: TGTGCCAGCAGCGTAGAGGAGGGGGCGGTTGGCTACACCTTC. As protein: CASSVEEGAVGYTF.

The CDR3 protein is CASSQGDRARTGELFF. The CDR3 bases are TGTGCCAGCAGCCAAGGGGACAGGGCACGGACCGGGGAGCTGTTTTTT. The V call is TRBV3-1 (or the pseudogene TRBV3-2), the J call TRBJ2-2; 9 nucleotides align to TRBD1. With 1 base clipped from V and 5 bases from J, the junction kept 5 bases outside the gene matches. The CDR3 consists of 16 residues. Germline CDR1 and CDR2: LGHDT and YNNKEL (reference sequence).